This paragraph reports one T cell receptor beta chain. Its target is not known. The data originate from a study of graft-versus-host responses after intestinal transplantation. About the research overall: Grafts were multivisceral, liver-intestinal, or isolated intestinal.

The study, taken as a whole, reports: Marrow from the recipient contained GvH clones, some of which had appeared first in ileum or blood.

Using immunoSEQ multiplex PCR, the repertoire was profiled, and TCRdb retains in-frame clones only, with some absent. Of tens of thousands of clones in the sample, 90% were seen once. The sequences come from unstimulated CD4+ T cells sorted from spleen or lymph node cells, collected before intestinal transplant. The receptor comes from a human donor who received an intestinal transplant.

The CDR3 nucleotides read TGTGCCAGCAGCTTAGGCGAGAACACTGAAGCTTTCTTT. The encoded protein is CASSLGENTEAFF. V gene TRBV7-2 combines with J gene TRBJ1-1; D gene unclear. Germline values: CDR1 SGHTA, CDR2 FQGNSA. Trimming removed 1 base at V and 1 base at J, with 4 bases between. The length of the CDR3 is 13 residues.